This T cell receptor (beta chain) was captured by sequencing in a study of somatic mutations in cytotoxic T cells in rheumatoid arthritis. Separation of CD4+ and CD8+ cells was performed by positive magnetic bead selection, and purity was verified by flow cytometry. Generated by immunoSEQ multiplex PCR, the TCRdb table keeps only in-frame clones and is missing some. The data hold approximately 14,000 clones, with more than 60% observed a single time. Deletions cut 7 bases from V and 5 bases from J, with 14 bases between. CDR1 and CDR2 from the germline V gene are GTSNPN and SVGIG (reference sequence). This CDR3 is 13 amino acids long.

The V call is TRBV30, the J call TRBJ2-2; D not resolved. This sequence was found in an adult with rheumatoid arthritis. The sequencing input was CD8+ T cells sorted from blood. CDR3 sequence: CAYTLVGTGELFF. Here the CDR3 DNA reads TGTGCCTACACATTGGTGGGGACCGGGGAGCTGTTTTTT.